Listed below are T cell receptor beta chains from one sample, sequenced in a study of Ad26.COV2.S vaccination and SARS-CoV-2 variants. Data came from immunoSEQ multiplex PCR; TCRdb stores just in-frame clones and leaves some out. The sample has about 500,000 clones, 89% seen once. Sequenced material: peripheral blood, taken in a trial of Ad26.COV2.S vaccine versus placebo. These receptors all come from a person aged 18-65 years who received the Ad26.COV2.S COVID-19 vaccine or a placebo. Each CDR3 is given with its conserved first and last residue. The D gene is left open where the match is weak. A clone size is listed for some rows: how often the clone was seen (once, few, many), or a class if it is expanded.

j_call d_call clone_size v_call cdr3_aa cdr3_nt
TRBJ1-2 - - TRBV2 CATRDPVSFTF TGTGCCACCCGGGACCCGGTTTCCTTCACCTTC
TRBJ2-7 - - TRBV11-2 CASSSQIPHMYF TGTGCCAGCAGCTCACAGATCCCTCACATGTACTTC
TRBJ2-7 TRBD2 - TRBV7-9 CASSSPPSGRAYEQYF TGTGCCAGCAGCTCCCCTCCTAGCGGGAGGGCCTACGAGCAGTACTTC
TRBJ1-6 - - TRBV3-1/TRBV3-2 CASSQGGTQHSPLHF TGTGCCAGCAGCCAAGGTGGGACACAACACTCACCCCTCCACTTT
TRBJ2-7 - - TRBV7-2 CASSISVSYEQYF TGTGCCAGCAGCATAAGTGTATCCTACGAGCAGTACTTC
TRBJ1-6 - - TRBV18 CASSPPTGSRNSPLHF TGTGCCAGCTCACCACCAACCGGGTCTAGGAATTCACCCCTCCACTTT
TRBJ1-2 TRBD1 - TRBV27 CASSPEQGRRSYTF TGTGCCAGCAGTCCCGAACAGGGGAGGAGGAGCTACACCTTC
TRBJ2-1 - - TRBV25-1 CASSDPSRKFEQFF TGTGCCAGCAGTGACCCCTCCAGAAAGTTTGAGCAGTTCTTC
TRBJ2-7 - - TRBV19 CASASGSTYEQYF TGTGCCAGTGCGTCAGGGAGTACCTACGAGCAGTACTTC
TRBJ1-5 - - TRBV7-2 CASSLGSASNQPQHF TGTGCCAGCAGCTTGGGTTCAGCCAGCAATCAGCCCCAGCATTTT
TRBJ2-1 - - TRBV15 CATSYPGGYNEQFF TGTGCCACCAGCTACCCCGGGGGCTACAATGAGCAGTTCTTC
TRBJ2-1 TRBD1 - TRBV6-6 CASRGQEFNEQFF TGTGCCAGCAGGGGACAGGAGTTTAATGAGCAGTTCTTC
TRBJ1-2 - few TRBV6-5 CASSSTGSYGYTF TGTGCCAGCAGTTCCACCGGGAGCTATGGCTACACCTTC
TRBJ1-3 - - TRBV5-1 CASSSTANSGNTIYF TGCGCCAGCAGCTCGACAGCGAACTCTGGAAACACCATATATTTT
TRBJ2-1 - - TRBV10-1 CASSERRGSYNEQFF TGCGCCAGCAGTGAGCGGCGGGGTTCCTACAATGAGCAGTTCTTC
TRBJ2-7 TRBD1 - TRBV4-2 CASSPPQGTGSYEQYF TGTGCCAGCAGCCCACCGCAAGGGACAGGGTCCTACGAGCAGTACTTC
TRBJ1-3 - - TRBV6-5 CASSSDSSGNTIYF TGTGCCAGCAGTTCTGACAGCTCTGGAAACACCATATATTTT
TRBJ2-2 TRBD2 - TRBV7-3 CASSFGVRAGGGRTGELFF TGTGCCAGCAGCTTTGGGGTGAGGGCCGGCGGGGGACGAACCGGGGAGCTGTTTTTT
TRBJ1-2 TRBD1 - TRBV27 CASPGQATNYGYTF TGTGCCAGCCCGGGACAGGCGACTAACTATGGCTACACCTTC
TRBJ2-1 TRBD1 - TRBV5-8 CASSLGTGVFF TGTGCCAGCAGCTTGGGGACAGGGGTGTTCTTC
TRBJ1-1 TRBD1 - TRBV30 CAWRTGGNMNTEAFF TGTGCCTGGAGGACAGGGGGTAATATGAACACTGAAGCTTTCTTT
TRBJ2-7 - - TRBV18 CASSSLGGILAYEQYF TGTGCCAGCTCATCGCTTGGCGGGATTCTCGCCTACGAGCAGTACTTC
TRBJ1-5 - - TRBV29-1 CSVRTGNQPQHF TGCAGCGTTAGGACGGGCAATCAGCCCCAGCATTTT
TRBJ1-4 TRBD1 - TRBV5-1 CASRGTADEKLFF TGCGCCAGCAGGGGGACAGCAGATGAAAAACTGTTTTTT
TRBJ1-2 - - TRBV7-2 CASSTNLEWTVHGYTF TGTGCCAGCAGCACTAACCTCGAATGGACAGTCCATGGCTACACCTTC
TRBJ1-1 - once TRBV3-1/TRBV3-2 CASSQLGDGGTEAFF TGTGCCAGCAGCCAGTTAGGGGATGGCGGCACTGAAGCTTTCTTT
TRBJ2-7 - many TRBV12-3/TRBV12-4 CASSSGTWGEQYF TGTGCCAGCAGTTCCGGGACTTGGGGCGAGCAGTACTTC
TRBJ2-7 - - TRBV6-5 CASSYRGTYEQYF TGTGCCAGCAGTTACCGAGGGACCTACGAGCAGTACTTC
TRBJ1-4 - - TRBV12-3/TRBV12-4 CASTLESGELFF TGTGCCAGCACCCTTGAGTCCGGGGAACTGTTTTTT
TRBJ1-3 - - TRBV4-2 CASSPLRGEDGNTIYF TGTGCCAGCAGCCCCCTGCGGGGGGAGGATGGAAACACCATATATTTT
TRBJ2-3 TRBD2 - TRBV9 CASSARTSGRARRGTDTQYF TGTGCCAGCAGCGCCCGGACTAGCGGGAGGGCCCGTCGCGGCACAGATACGCAGTATTTT
TRBJ2-7 TRBD2 - TRBV28 CASSLWGTSGSYEQYF TGTGCCAGCAGTTTATGGGGGACTAGCGGGAGTTACGAGCAGTACTTC
TRBJ2-1 - once TRBV19 CASSILLAFDEQFF TGTGCCAGTAGTATTCTCCTAGCATTCGATGAGCAGTTCTTC
TRBJ2-1 TRBD2 - TRBV6-2/TRBV6-3 CASNPGGYNEQFF TGTGCCAGCAACCCGGGGGGATACAATGAGCAGTTCTTC
TRBJ2-1 - once TRBV9 CASSMTPYNEQFF TGTGCCAGCAGCATGACACCTTACAATGAGCAGTTCTTC
TRBJ1-6 - - TRBV5-5 CASSPGDIHNSPLHF TGTGCCAGCAGCCCCGGGGACATACATAATTCACCCCTCCACTTT
TRBJ2-1 - - TRBV3-1/TRBV3-2 CASSQGGSSYNEQFF TGTGCCAGCAGCCAAGGCGGAAGCTCCTACAATGAGCAGTTCTTC
TRBJ1-1 - - TRBV3-1/TRBV3-2 CASSQQTQNTEAFF TGTGCCAGCAGCCAACAGACCCAGAACACTGAAGCTTTCTTT
TRBJ2-7 - - TRBV11-2 CASSLAPGSSYEQYF TGTGCCAGCAGCTTAGCGCCAGGGAGCTCCTACGAGCAGTACTTC
TRBJ2-1 TRBD2 - TRBV7-3 CASSPGGPGYNEQFF TGTGCCAGCAGCCCGGGAGGGCCAGGGTACAATGAGCAGTTCTTC
TRBJ1-2 TRBD1 - TRBV5-1 CASSGMPGQLHYGYTF TGCGCCAGCAGCGGTATGCCGGGACAGCTACACTATGGCTACACCTTC
TRBJ1-1 - - TRBV6-5 CASTNPHRGDTEAFF TGTGCCAGCACCAACCCCCATCGGGGTGACACTGAAGCTTTCTTT
TRBJ2-2 - - TRBV9 CASSVGANTGELFF TGTGCCAGCAGCGTGGGGGCGAACACCGGGGAGCTGTTTTTT
TRBJ2-5 TRBD2 - TRBV25-1 CASRRLAGEETQYF TGTGCCAGCAGGAGACTAGCGGGAGAGGAGACCCAGTACTTC
TRBJ1-2 - - TRBV9 CASSGVEGGYTF TGTGCCAGCAGCGGCGTAGAGGGAGGCTACACCTTC
TRBJ2-7 - - TRBV15 CATSRDIVYEQYF TGTGCCACCAGCAGAGATATAGTGTACGAGCAGTACTTC
TRBJ2-1 - - TRBV28 CASSLSPTPGGNEQFF TGTGCCAGCAGTTTATCCCCTACACCTGGGGGCAATGAGCAGTTCTTC
TRBJ1-6 - - TRBV18 CASSPSLNSPLHF TGTGCCAGCTCACCCAGCCTAAATTCACCCCTCCACTTT
TRBJ1-2 - - TRBV27 CASSLLASNRNNYGYTF TGTGCCAGCAGTTTATTAGCCTCCAACCGAAACAACTATGGCTACACCTTC
TRBJ1-1 TRBD1 - TRBV28 CASSSRAGTGSTEAFF TGTGCCAGCAGTTCCCGCGCCGGGACAGGGTCCACTGAAGCTTTCTTT
TRBJ2-3 - - TRBV9 CASTEKTSDTQYF TGTGCCAGCACCGAGAAGACTAGTGATACGCAGTATTTT
TRBJ1-5 - - TRBV7-9 CAISNHTREGQPQHF TGTGCCATAAGCAACCATACGAGGGAGGGTCAGCCCCAGCATTTT
TRBJ2-1 - - TRBV9 CASSVGSESSYNEQFF TGTGCCAGCAGCGTAGGATCGGAAAGCTCCTACAATGAGCAGTTCTTC